The 23 T cell receptor beta chains listed next were all sequenced from one sample in a study of blood T cell repertoires in COVID-19. Clones were read by immunoSEQ multiplex PCR, and TCRdb kept only the in-frame ones, dropping some. The data show 250,000 or so clones, 85% to 90% seen once. Sample: PBMCs or T cells enriched from blood (not recorded which). The source is a man aged 50 or older who had been exposed to COVID-19.

The chain combines TRBV14 with TRBJ2-1, with D uncertain. Germline V gives CDR1 SGHDN, CDR2 FVKESK. V dropped 1 base and J dropped 7 bases, with 8 bases sitting between them. The CDR3 loop spans 13 amino acids. CDR3: CASSQVRLNEQFF. The CDR3 DNA sequence: TGTGCCAGCAGCCAAGTGAGGTTGAATGAGCAGTTCTTC.

This chain joins TRBV5-1 and TRBJ2-6, with 9 bases lining up with TRBD1. The junction had 5 bases not matched to a gene; V was cut back by 5 bases and J by 2 bases. CDR1 is SGHRS and CDR2 is YFSETQ in the germline V gene. The CDR3 loop spans 16 amino acids. CDR3 in amino acids: CASSRGQGAGANVLTF. The CDR3 nucleotides are TGCGCCAGCAGTAGGGGACAGGGTGCTGGGGCCAACGTCCTGACTTTC.

The CDR3 sequence: CASSLLAPNEQFF. CDR3 coding DNA: TGTGCCAGCAGTTTGCTAGCGCCCAATGAGCAGTTCTTC. This sequence joins TRBV7-9 and TRBJ2-1; D might be TRBD2 (6 bases). The CDR3 totals 13 residues. Trimming cost V 6 bases and J 6 bases, with 12 bases left between them. CDR1 is SEHNR and CDR2 is FQNEAQ in the germline V gene (reference sequence).

The chain recombines TRBV28 with TRBJ1-5; D is uncertain. The germline V gene encodes CDR1 MDHEN and CDR2 SYDVKM. V was trimmed by 7 bases and J by 1 base, leaving 14 bases between them. This CDR3 region has 15 residues. The CDR3 sequence is CASTLGPYSNQPQHF. The CDR3 DNA sequence: TGTGCCAGCACCCTTGGGCCATACAGCAATCAGCCCCAGCATTTT.

This clone was recorded only once. The chain couples TRBV10-3 to TRBJ1-1; 8 bases match TRBD1. The CDR3 extends over 14 amino acids. The J segment lost 6 bases and the V segment lost 3 bases, leaving 6 bases of the junction unmatched. Per the germline V gene, CDR1 is ENHRY and CDR2 is SYGVKD. The CDR3 DNA reads as TGTGCCATCAGTGACCTCTACAGGGGGGCTGAAGCTTTCTTT. Translation: CAISDLYRGAEAFF.

Written as DNA, the CDR3 is TGTGCCTTTACCGACAGGTCCTGGGCAACTAATGAAAAACTGTTTTTT. As protein: CAFTDRSWATNEKLFF. The V gene is TRBV30, the J gene TRBJ1-4; D might be TRBD1 (6 bases). Per the germline V gene, CDR1 is GTSNPN and CDR2 is SVGIG (reference sequence). CDR3 length: 16 amino acids. Trimming stripped 7 bases from V and 0 bases from J, with 18 bases between.

This chain connects TRBV10-3 to TRBJ1-4, with TRBD1 matching 9 bases. The CDR3 is made up of 15 amino acids. J was trimmed by 5 bases and V by 4 bases; bases with no gene match: 5. CDR1 is ENHRY, CDR2 SYGVKD, per germline. The CDR3 DNA reads TGTGCCATCAGTGGTGCCGGACAGGGGAATGAAAAACTGTTTTTT. This codes for CAISGAGQGNEKLFF.

The V gene is TRBV12-3 or TRBV12-4, the J gene TRBJ1-5, with unresolved D. V was clipped by 7 bases and J by 0 bases, with 7 bases between them. The CDR3 has 13 residues. This CDR3 reads CASTHNSNQPQHF. In DNA form, the CDR3 reads TGTGCCAGCACTCACAATAGCAATCAGCCCCAGCATTTT.

The chain couples TRBV2 to TRBJ2-1; 9 nucleotides align to TRBD2. The trim removed 5 bases at V and 1 base at J, leaving 3 bases unmatched. In germline, CDR1 is SNHLY, CDR2 FYNNEI. The length of the CDR3 is 15 residues. For the CDR3, the DNA is TGTGCCAGCAGTCGGGCGGGAGGGTCCTACAATGAGCAGTTCTTC. Residues: CASSRAGGSYNEQFF. The whole variable domain, remainder taken from reference TRBV2 and TRBJ2-1, is EPEVTQTPSHQVTQMGQEVILRCVPISNHLYFYWYRQILGQKVEFLVSFYNNEISEKSEIFDDQFSVERPDGSNFTLKIRSTKLEDSAMYFCASSRAGGSYNEQFFGPGTRLTVL.

The V call is TRBV2, the J call TRBJ1-5; no reliable D call. The V end was cut by 6 bases, the J end by 0 bases, with 21 bases between. This CDR3 has 18 residues. Germline CDR1 and CDR2: SNHLY and FYNNEI. CDR3 in amino acids: CASSPGAAHYYSNQPQHF. The CDR3 DNA sequence: TGTGCCAGCAGCCCGGGAGCAGCACACTATTATAGCAATCAGCCCCAGCATTTT.

The gene calls are TRBV18 and TRBJ2-1, with 8 positions matching TRBD2. CDR3 size: 15 residues. Germline CDR1 reads KGHSH; CDR2 reads LQKENI. The ends lost 2 bases at V and 2 bases at J; junction bases unmatched: 2. The CDR3 is CASSPWREAYNEQFF. Written as DNA, the CDR3 is TGTGCCAGCTCACCATGGCGGGAGGCCTACAATGAGCAGTTCTTC.

The gene calls are TRBV9 and TRBJ2-7; D uncertain. Germline V gene data show CDR1 as SGDLS and CDR2 as YYNGEE. Trimming removed 2 bases at V and 6 bases at J, with 12 bases between. The CDR3 loop spans 13 amino acids. CDR3 loop: CASSVMRGGEQYF. In DNA form, the CDR3 reads TGTGCCAGCAGCGTCATGCGTGGCGGCGAGCAGTACTTC.

The V and J genes are TRBV9 and TRBJ2-3; 7 bases map to TRBD2. The CDR3 consists of 16 residues. Germline V gene sequence: CDR1 SGDLS, CDR2 YYNGEE. The junction had 8 bases not matched to a gene; V was cut back by 2 bases and J by 2 bases. The DNA for the CDR3 is TGTGCCAGCAGCGTGGAAAGCGGGGCACCCACAGATACGCAGTATTTT. The encoded protein is CASSVESGAPTDTQYF.

The V and J genes are TRBV2 and TRBJ1-5; D is possibly TRBD1 (6 bases). V was trimmed by 8 bases and J by 5 bases, leaving 19 bases between them. There are 15 residues in the CDR3. The germline CDR1 and CDR2 sequences are SNHLY and FYNNEI. The CDR3 sequence is CASRDLAAGDQPQHF. The CDR3 nucleotides read TGTGCCAGCCGAGACCTCGCGGCAGGGGATCAGCCCCAGCATTTT.

This chain connects TRBV5-1 to TRBJ1-6, with D unclear. CDR3 size: 14 residues. Germline-derived CDR1 and CDR2 are SGHRS and YFSETQ. V shed 4 bases and J shed 7 bases, with 12 bases lying between them. CDR3 loop: CASSVTPENSPLHF. The CDR3 DNA reads as TGCGCCAGCAGCGTAACTCCGGAGAATTCACCCCTCCACTTT.

The chain joins TRBV12-3 or TRBV12-4 to TRBJ2-7; 9 positions agree with TRBD1. The ends lost 5 bases at V and 6 bases at J; junction bases unmatched: 2. The CDR3 length is 12 residues. This CDR3 reads CASSTDRGEQYF. CDR3 DNA sequence: TGTGCCAGCAGTACGGACAGGGGCGAGCAGTACTTC.

J is TRBJ1-5 and V is TRBV5-1; tentatively, D is TRBD1 (6 bases). The V end lost 4 bases, the J end lost 0 bases, and 8 bases lay between the germline ends. The germline CDR1 and CDR2 sequences are SGHRS and YFSETQ. The CDR3 has 14 amino acids. DNA of the CDR3: TGCGCCAGCAGCAAGGACAGTAGCAATCAGCCCCAGCATTTT. This gives the protein CASSKDSSNQPQHF. Full variable domain (outside the CDR3, taken from reference TRBV5-1 and TRBJ1-5): KAGVTQTPRYLIKTRGQQVTLSCSPISGHRSVSWYQQTPGQGLQFLFEYFSETQRNKGNFPGRFSGRQFSNSRSEMNVSTLELGDSALYLCASSKDSSNQPQHFGDGTRLSIL.

The chain has TRBV27 and TRBJ1-2; TRBD1 aligns across 7 bases. This CDR3 has 18 amino acids. V was clipped by 2 bases and J by 10 bases; unmatched bases: 22. Germline CDR1 reads MNHEY; CDR2 reads SMNVEV (reference sequence). This CDR3 is CASSLAGLGGQREEFYTF. The CDR3 DNA sequence: TGTGCCAGCAGTTTAGCGGGACTAGGGGGACAGAGGGAAGAGTTCTACACCTTC.

In the case of this clone: The junction departs from the called germline gene at one end, perhaps through a read error. The chain carries TRBV7-7 and TRBJ2-2; D might be TRBD2 (5 bases). The CDR3 sequence is 13 residues long. Per the germline V gene, CDR1 is SSHAT and CDR2 is FNYEAQ (reference sequence). CDR3 protein: CASSSSPTGELFF. The CDR3 nucleotides read TGTGCTAGCAGCTCTAGCCCTACCGGGGAGCTGTTTTTT. Looking up the rest from reference TRBV7-7 and TRBJ2-2 gives the full variable domain: GAGVSQSPRYKVTKRGQDVTLRCDPISSHATLYWYQQALGQGPEFLTYFNYEAQPDKSGLPSDRFSAERPEGSISTLTIQRTEQRDSAMYRCASSSSPTGELFFGEGSRLTVL.

Only a few counts were recorded for this clone. The chain links TRBV29-1 to TRBJ1-1; 7 bases map to TRBD1. CDR1 is SQVTM, CDR2 ANQGSEA, per germline. V lost 8 bases to trimming and J lost 4 bases; unmatched junction nucleotides: 7. The CDR3 extends over 12 amino acids. CDR3 sequence: CSIRQGLTEAFF. As DNA, the CDR3 is TGCAGCATCCGACAGGGCCTCACTGAAGCTTTCTTT.

The CDR3 is CASSLPYNTEAFF. Here the CDR3 DNA reads TGTGCCAGCAGCTTACCCTATAACACTGAAGCTTTCTTT. The chain carries TRBV7-2 and TRBJ1-1; D remains ambiguous. Germline CDR1 SGHTA, CDR2 FQGNSA. The CDR3 has 13 residues. Trimming cost V 2 bases and J 2 bases, with 6 bases left between them. Supplemented by reference TRBV7-2 and TRBJ1-1, the full variable domain reads GAGVSQSPSNKVTEKGKDVELRCDPISGHTALYWYRQSLGQGLEFLIYFQGNSAPDKSGLPSDRFSAERTGGSVSTLTIQRTQQEDSAVYLCASSLPYNTEAFFGQGTRLTVV.

V and J are TRBV7-3 and TRBJ2-1; 8 nucleotides line up with TRBD2. Germline lookup yields CDR1 SGHTA and CDR2 FQGTGA. Germline trimming cut 5 bases from V and 4 bases from J; bases unmatched to any gene: 16. CDR3 length: 18 residues. The CDR3 nucleotides are TGTGCCAGCAGCCCCTTGGGACTAGACCCTTTAAGATACAATGAGCAGTTCTTC. Amino acid sequence: CASSPLGLDPLRYNEQFF.

On this clone: A junction boundary mismatches the germline segment, possibly from a read error. The DNA of the CDR3 is TGCGCCAGCAGATTGGACAGCCCCTACAATGAGCAGTTCTTC. It encodes CASRLDSPYNEQFF. The chain links TRBV5-1 to TRBJ2-1; D might be TRBD1 (6 bases). Germline V CDR1 and CDR2: SGHRS, YFSETQ. The CDR3 sequence is 14 residues long.